The clone carrying this TCR beta chain was seen a single time. At one boundary the junction diverges from the germline segment, which might be a read error. The PCR used 60 Vbeta and 13 Jbeta primers. Produced via immunoSEQ multiplex PCR; TCRdb's table is partial and in-frame only. The sample has 150,000 to 200,000 clones; around 81% are singletons. The CDR3 extends over 16 amino acids. Germline CDR1 and CDR2: SEHNR and FQNEAQ (reference sequence). This sample was taken from a study of cytomegalovirus exposure and HLA in healthy donors. The clonotype was recovered from a man aged 18 to 35 in good health and CMV-seronegative. J is TRBJ1-6 and V is TRBV7-9, with D perhaps matching TRBD1 (6 bases). Sample: PBMCs. The CDR3 loop is CASRRGMRTENSPLHF. CDR3 nucleotides: TGTGCAAGCAGAAGAGGCATGCGGACAGAAAATTCACCCCTCCACTTT.